The sequence of this T cell receptor beta chain was determined in a study of blood T cells in healthy people across ages. Study context: Through template switching, about one barcoded beta molecule was captured per two T cells, as measured in model experiments.

Study-wide findings and caveats: It was held that diversity estimates obtained from one million T cells represented underestimates. Per million T cells, TCR beta diversity dropped about linearly as age rose. Unsorted PBMCs blocked a conclusive comparison of naive and antigen-experienced cells.

Next came a second PCR, run for about 6 to 12 cycles, which used a sample-barcoded 5' primer along with a J-beta primer mix. TCRdb itself ran the 5' RACE reads through MiXCR, one entry per CDR3 protein. Of about 1.5 million distinct CDR3 sequences detected, about 40% appear once; the ten largest clones hold 7% to 9.5%. CDR3 length: 14 amino acids. CDR1 ENHRY and CDR2 SYGVKD come from the germline V gene. Trimming cost V 7 bases and J 2 bases, with 15 bases left between them. Only one count was recorded for this clonotype. Its antigen is not known. V usage is TRBV10-3 and J usage is TRBJ2-7; a possible D gene is TRBD1 (7 bases). The source of this sequence is a woman aged 18 to 35 in good health. The sample was blood. The CDR3 loop is CAIMGRDSPYEQYF. As DNA, the CDR3 is TGTGCCATCATGGGGCGGGACAGTCCCTACGAGCAGTACTTC.